This paragraph covers one TCR beta chain sequence. This specimen comes from a study of OX40 agonist ivuxolimab in advanced cancers. With 2 bases removed from V and 5 bases from J, the gap between germline ends came to 4 bases. The CDR3 has 12 amino acids. The germline V gene encodes CDR1 MDHEN and CDR2 SYDVKM. Clones were sequenced by immunoSEQ multiplex PCR, and TCRdb holds only the in-frame ones, with some missing. Of approximately 47,000 clones in the sample, about 87% are singletons; the top ten hold under 2.5%. The clonotype was recovered from an adult with an advanced solid tumor such as melanoma, head and neck, liver or kidney cancer. The rearrangement links TRBV28 to TRBJ1-5; D unresolved. The sample was CD4+ or CD8+ T cells sorted from blood, taken in a trial of the OX40 agonist ivuxolimab. This CDR3 is CASSLLDQPQHF. In nucleotides, the CDR3 is TGTGCCAGCAGTTTACTCGATCAGCCCCAGCATTTT.